The 23 T cell receptor beta chains given below trace back to one sample, sequenced in a study of cytotoxic CD8 clonotypes in ibrutinib-treated CLL. Here immunoSEQ multiplex PCR was the method, and the copy in TCRdb shows in-frame clones only, minus some. The data show some 310,000 clones, about 77% seen once. This material consisted of PBMCs, taken before ibrutinib treatment. The receptors come from a human donor with chronic lymphocytic leukemia.

This clone has a single count. V and J are TRBV20-1 and TRBJ1-1, with unresolved D. The V and J ends lost 2 bases and 2 bases respectively, with 3 bases between them. The CDR3 covers 11 residues. Germline loops: CDR1 DFQATT, CDR2 SNEGSKA (reference sequence). As DNA, the CDR3 is TGCAGTGCTAGATCCAACACTGAAGCTTTCTTT. Its translation is CSARSNTEAFF.

The chain recombines TRBV7-9 with TRBJ2-7, with TRBD2 identical over 7 bases. The germline gives CDR1 SEHNR, CDR2 FQNEAQ (reference sequence). This CDR3 has 15 amino acids. Trimming cost V 6 bases and J 3 bases; bases outside gene matches: 11. CDR3 protein: CASRNPGTTNYEQYF. The CDR3 nucleotides are TGTGCCAGCAGAAACCCCGGGACTACAAACTACGAGCAGTACTTC.

The CDR3 DNA sequence: TGTGCCAGCAGCTTGGGGCCGCTTGATGAAAAACTGTTTTTT. It is translated as CASSLGPLDEKLFF. The gene calls are TRBV5-6 and TRBJ1-4; no clear D gene. The CDR3 is made up of 14 amino acids. Germline V CDR1 and CDR2: SGHDT, YYEEEE. Trimming stripped 0 bases from V and 6 bases from J, with 9 bases between.

This chain uses TRBV29-1 with TRBJ2-5; possibly TRBD2 for D (6 bases). Trimming shortened V by 3 bases and J by 1 base, and 12 bases separated the two germline ends. The CDR3 spans 14 residues. Germline V gene data show CDR1 as SQVTM and CDR2 as ANQGSEA. CDR3 residues: CSVDIRRVQETQYF. CDR3 nucleotides: TGCAGCGTTGATATTCGGAGGGTCCAAGAGACCCAGTACTTC.

V is TRBV4-3 and J is TRBJ2-7; TRBD1 might be the D (5 bases). This CDR3 contains 16 residues. Trimming removed 3 bases at V and 0 bases at J, with 15 bases between. Germline-derived CDR1 and CDR2 are LGHNA and YSLEER. The CDR3 DNA reads as TGCGCCAGCAGCCAGGCCAGACAGACAAGCTCCTACGAGCAGTACTTC. Its protein product is CASSQARQTSSYEQYF.

The rearrangement joins TRBV4-3 to TRBJ2-3; D is perhaps TRBD1 (6 bases). Trimming took 1 base from V and 8 from J, leaving 13 bases between them. The CDR3 is 14 residues long. CDR1 and CDR2 (germline): LGHNA, YSLEER. CDR3 residues: CASSQGRDIGTQYF. The CDR3 DNA follows: TGCGCCAGCAGCCAAGGCAGGGACATTGGTACGCAGTATTTT.

CDR3 sequence (DNA): TGTGCCAGCAGCCCCCGGGCGGGAGGGGCAGAGACCCAGTACTTC. This codes for CASSPRAGGAETQYF. The J gene is TRBJ2-5, the V gene TRBV5-4; 9 positions agree with TRBD2. Germline V CDR1 and CDR2: SGHNT, YYREEE (reference sequence). The CDR3 extends over 15 amino acids. Trimming at V came to 4 bases and at J to 4 bases, leaving 8 bases not matched to a gene.

This sequence joins TRBV5-1 and TRBJ1-1, with TRBD1 matching over 7 bases. V was clipped by 3 bases and J by 4 bases; unmatched bases: 12. Germline CDR1 is SGHRS and CDR2 is YFSETQ. This CDR3 has 16 residues. The CDR3 DNA reads as TGCGCCAGCAGCTCCACGGGGCTTAGGGGGCGCACTGAAGCTTTCTTT. Translating it yields CASSSTGLRGRTEAFF.

The rearrangement joins TRBV5-1 to TRBJ2-7; weak D call: TRBD2 (5 bases). CDR1 and CDR2 (germline): SGHRS, YFSETQ. The CDR3 totals 14 residues. V shed 6 bases and J shed 4 bases, with 17 bases lying between them. The CDR3 sequence: CASKTLGVGYEQYF. CDR3 bases: TGCGCCAGCAAGACGCTCGGGGTCGGGTACGAGCAGTACTTC.

The chain recombines TRBV9 with TRBJ2-1; TRBD2 matches at 14 bases. Losses at the gene ends were 3 bases for V and 0 bases for J; bases not matched to a gene: 5. The CDR3 totals 18 residues. The V gene's germline CDR1 is SGDLS and CDR2 YYNGEE. CDR3 region: CASSARLAGGISYNEQFF. CDR3 DNA: TGTGCCAGCAGCGCCAGACTAGCGGGAGGGATCTCCTACAATGAGCAGTTCTTC. The full variable domain, in which reference TRBV9 and TRBJ2-1 provide the parts outside the CDR3, is DSGVTQTPKHLITATGQRVTLRCSPRSGDLSVYWYQQSLDQGLQFLIQYYNGEERAKGNILERFSAQQFPDLHSELNLSSLELGDSALYFCASSARLAGGISYNEQFFGPGTRLTVL.

The V gene is TRBV29-1, the J gene TRBJ2-1; 14 nucleotides match TRBD2. After removal of 3 bases from V and 8 bases from J, the junction contained 15 bases not matched to a gene. This CDR3 spans 18 amino acids. The germline gives CDR1 SQVTM, CDR2 ANQGSEA. CDR3 in amino acids: CSVEHNPGTSGSIDEQFF. Here the CDR3 DNA reads TGCAGCGTTGAGCATAATCCAGGGACTAGCGGGAGTATCGATGAGCAGTTCTTC.

The rearrangement links TRBV19 to TRBJ2-1; 12 bases align to TRBD1. This CDR3 is built from 14 residues. J was trimmed by 9 bases and V by 10 bases; bases with no gene match: 10. Germline values: CDR1 LNHDA, CDR2 SQIVND (reference sequence). The CDR3: CATRDRGRLGEQFF. In DNA form, the CDR3 reads TGTGCCACCCGGGACAGGGGGCGCCTGGGTGAGCAGTTCTTC.

In this sample, this clone turned up once. The chain recombines TRBV15 with TRBJ2-7, with 8 bases that match TRBD2. The V and J ends lost 1 base and 4 bases, in that order; junction bases with no gene match: 6. The CDR3 runs to 15 residues. Germline CDR1 and CDR2: LNHNV and YYDKDF (reference sequence). CDR3: CATSRGSGGRYEQYF. The CDR3 DNA sequence: TGTGCCACCAGCAGAGGGAGCGGGGGTCGGTACGAGCAGTACTTC.

The rearrangement links TRBV28 to TRBJ2-1, with D tentatively TRBD1 (5 bases). CDR3 length: 15 amino acids. V was cut by 0 bases and J by 2 bases, with 8 bases left in between. Germline V gene data show CDR1 as MDHEN and CDR2 as SYDVKM. The CDR3 sequence is CASSLWQDTYNEQFF. CDR3 sequence (DNA): TGTGCCAGCAGTTTATGGCAGGACACCTACAATGAGCAGTTCTTC.

The CDR3 nucleotides are TGTGCCAGCAGTCAAAGCCCTGGGAGACTTGATGGCTACACCTTC. Translating gives CASSQSPGRLDGYTF. This chain links TRBV6-5 with TRBJ1-2, with D unresolved. V was shortened by 5 bases and J by 6 bases, with 19 bases between the two germline ends. Germline lookup yields CDR1 MNHEY and CDR2 SVGAGI. This CDR3 region has 15 residues.

About this clone itself: The junction departs from the called germline gene at one end, perhaps through a read error. The chain uses TRBV7-7 and TRBJ2-5; tentatively, D is TRBD1 (7 bases). Looked up from germline, CDR1 is SSHAT and CDR2 is FNYEAQ (reference sequence). This CDR3 region has 16 residues. CDR3 DNA sequence: TGTGCTAGCAGCTTAGGGGGCGGGACCCAGAGGGAGACCCAGTACTTC. It is translated as CASSLGGGTQRETQYF.

V is TRBV28 and J is TRBJ2-7; TRBD1 matches 9 bases. Trimming cost V 6 bases and J 3 bases; bases outside gene matches: 6. Germline CDR1 is MDHEN and CDR2 is SYDVKM. The CDR3 is 14 amino acids. The CDR3 nucleotides are TGTGCCAGCAGGCGAGGACAGGGGCTCTACGAGCAGTACTTC. The encoded protein is CASRRGQGLYEQYF.

The V gene is TRBV2, the J gene TRBJ2-7; 8 bases match TRBD2. The ends lost 6 bases at V and 6 bases at J; junction bases unmatched: 13. Germline CDR1 and CDR2: SNHLY and FYNNEI. The CDR3 is made up of 15 amino acids. CDR3 nucleotides: TGTGCCAGCAGGGGACTAGTTAGGACCTTAGGCGAGCAGTACTTC. It yields the protein CASRGLVRTLGEQYF.

The gene calls are TRBV4-1 and TRBJ1-5; 9 bases are a match to TRBD1. Trimming at V came to 4 bases and at J to 2 bases, leaving 9 bases not matched to a gene. Per germline, CDR1 MGHRA and CDR2 YSYEKL. The CDR3 extends over 17 amino acids. CDR3 nucleotides: TGCGCCAGCAGCCCATTCCCGGGACAGGGTGGCAATCAGCCCCAGCATTTT. It encodes CASSPFPGQGGNQPQHF.

The rearrangement links TRBV6-5 to TRBJ2-1; TRBD2 matches at 12 bases. After removal of 1 base from V and 5 bases from J, the junction contained 3 bases not matched to a gene. The CDR3 loop spans 16 amino acids. Germline V gene lookup returns CDR1 MNHEY and CDR2 SVGAGI. CDR3 nucleotide sequence: TGTGCCAGCAGTTACTGGAGACTAGCGGGAGACAATGAGCAGTTCTTC. Amino acid sequence: CASSYWRLAGDNEQFF.

On this clone itself: Other DNA sequences from this sample encode an identical CDR3 as well. V is TRBV27 and J is TRBJ2-7; D is uncertain. V was pared by 5 bases and J by 2 bases, with 4 bases between. The V gene's germline CDR1 is MNHEY and CDR2 SMNVEV (reference sequence). CDR3 length equals 11 residues. The CDR3 nucleotides are TGTGCCAGCAGTACCGCCTACGAGCAGTACTTC. Protein: CASSTAYEQYF.

CDR3 protein: CASSFPGVRGSYNEQFF. CDR3 bases: TGTGCCAGCAGTTTCCCCGGGGTTAGGGGTTCCTACAATGAGCAGTTCTTC. The rearrangement uses TRBV27 and TRBJ2-1; TRBD1 or TRBD2 may be the D gene (5 bases each). Germline-derived CDR1 and CDR2 are MNHEY and SMNVEV (reference sequence). Trimming removed 3 bases at V and 1 base at J, with 16 bases between. The CDR3 totals 17 residues.

This clone was detected once. V gene TRBV6-5 combines with J gene TRBJ2-1; tentatively, D is TRBD1 (6 bases). The CDR3 has 15 amino acids. The germline V and J ends were trimmed by 5 bases and 0 bases, with 11 bases remaining between them. The germline V gene has CDR1 MNHEY and CDR2 SVGAGI. The CDR3 DNA reads as TGTGCCAGCAGTAACCGGGACATCTCCTACAATGAGCAGTTCTTC. Protein sequence: CASSNRDISYNEQFF.